A single sample is the source of the 4 T cell receptor beta chains below, sequenced in a study of CD8 T cells in ankylosing spondylitis. Each CDR3 protein is one row after TCRdb ran MiXCR on the 5' RACE reads. Here the sample spans roughly 100,000 distinct CDR3 sequences, under 30% being singletons. Sequenced: synovial fluid, either unsorted or a sorted T cell fraction (not recorded which). The receptors shown here come from a male donor with ankylosing spondylitis.

This clonotype was counted between two and nine times. The rearrangement joins TRBV7-7 to TRBJ2-1; 10 nucleotides match TRBD2. J gave up 7 bases and V 5 bases, and 8 bases lay outside the gene matches. There are 15 residues in the CDR3. CDR1 and CDR2 from the germline V gene are SSHAT and FNYEAQ (reference sequence). The CDR3 loop reads CASSITSGVGNEQFF. CDR3 in DNA: TGTGCCAGCAGCATCACTAGCGGGGTGGGGAATGAGCAGTTCTTC.

The rearrangement uses TRBV29-1 and TRBJ2-2; D unresolved. CDR3 length: 14 residues. In germline, CDR1 is SQVTM, CDR2 ANQGSEA. Trimming pared 1 base from V and 3 bases from J, leaving 9 bases between. The CDR3 loop is CSVEVGRHTGELFF. As DNA, the CDR3 is TGCAGCGTTGAAGTCGGACGGCACACCGGGGAGCTGTTTTTT.

This clonotype came up many times. The J gene is TRBJ2-1, the V gene TRBV7-2, with D maybe TRBD2 (5 bases). The V end lost 2 bases, the J end lost 10 bases, and 12 bases lay between the germline ends. The V gene's germline CDR1 is SGHTA and CDR2 FQGNSA. This CDR3 has 13 amino acids. CDR3 amino acids: CASSLLNTGEQFF. The CDR3 nucleotides are TGTGCCAGCAGCTTACTAAACACGGGGGAGCAGTTCTTC.

This clonotype was counted a few times. V usage is TRBV20-1 and J usage is TRBJ1-5, with D unclear. Germline assignment: CDR1 DFQATT and CDR2 SNEGSKA (reference sequence). The CDR3 sequence is 13 residues long. Trimming removed 1 base at V and 4 bases at J, with 8 bases between. CDR3 sequence reads: CSARGQANQPQHF. In nucleotides, the CDR3 is TGCAGTGCTAGAGGCCAGGCGAATCAGCCCCAGCATTTT.